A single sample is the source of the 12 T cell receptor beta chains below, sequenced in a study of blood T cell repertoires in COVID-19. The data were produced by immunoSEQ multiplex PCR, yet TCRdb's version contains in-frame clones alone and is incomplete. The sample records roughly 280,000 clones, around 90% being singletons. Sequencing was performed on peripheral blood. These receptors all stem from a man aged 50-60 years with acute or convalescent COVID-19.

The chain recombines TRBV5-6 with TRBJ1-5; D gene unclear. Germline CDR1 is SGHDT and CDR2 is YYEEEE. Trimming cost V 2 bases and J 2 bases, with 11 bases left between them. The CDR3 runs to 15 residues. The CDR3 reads CASSFGRTGNQPQHF. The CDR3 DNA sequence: TGTGCCAGCAGCTTTGGGCGAACAGGCAATCAGCCCCAGCATTTT.

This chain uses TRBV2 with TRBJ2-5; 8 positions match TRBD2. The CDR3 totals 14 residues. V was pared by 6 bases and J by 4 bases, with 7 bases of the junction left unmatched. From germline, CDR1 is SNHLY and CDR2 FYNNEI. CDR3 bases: TGTGCCAGCAGGGAACCGGGACTAGTAGAGACCCAGTACTTC. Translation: CASREPGLVETQYF.

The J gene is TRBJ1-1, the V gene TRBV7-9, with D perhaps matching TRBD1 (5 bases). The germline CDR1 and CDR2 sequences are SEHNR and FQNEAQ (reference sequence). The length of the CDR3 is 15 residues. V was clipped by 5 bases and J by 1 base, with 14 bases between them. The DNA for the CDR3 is TGTGCCAGCAGCCGCTCTCCCACAGGGAACACTGAAGCTTTCTTT. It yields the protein CASSRSPTGNTEAFF.

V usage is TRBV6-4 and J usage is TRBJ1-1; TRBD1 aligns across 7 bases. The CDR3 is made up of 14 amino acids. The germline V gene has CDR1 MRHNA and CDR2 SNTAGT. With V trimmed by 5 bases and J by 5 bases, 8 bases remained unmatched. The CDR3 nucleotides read TGTGCCAGCAGTTCGGACACAGGGGTAACTGAAGCTTTCTTT. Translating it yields CASSSDTGVTEAFF.

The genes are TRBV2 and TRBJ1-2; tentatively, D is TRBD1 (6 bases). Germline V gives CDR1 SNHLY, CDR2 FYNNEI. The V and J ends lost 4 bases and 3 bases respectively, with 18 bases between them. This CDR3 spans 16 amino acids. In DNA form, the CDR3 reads TGTGCCAGCAGTGCCCAGTTCGGGGGGCTCGACTATGGCTACACCTTC. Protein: CASSAQFGGLDYGYTF.

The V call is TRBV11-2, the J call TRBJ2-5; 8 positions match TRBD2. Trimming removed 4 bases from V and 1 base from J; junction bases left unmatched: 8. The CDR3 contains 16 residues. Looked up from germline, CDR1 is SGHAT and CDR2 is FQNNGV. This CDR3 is CASSSLRGGPQETQYF. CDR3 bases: TGTGCCAGCAGCTCTTTACGGGGGGGCCCCCAAGAGACCCAGTACTTC.

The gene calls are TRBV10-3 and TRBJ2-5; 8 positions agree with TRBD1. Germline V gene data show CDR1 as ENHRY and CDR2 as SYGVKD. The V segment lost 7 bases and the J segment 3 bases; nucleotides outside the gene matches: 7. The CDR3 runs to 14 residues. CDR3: CAITQGAREETQYF. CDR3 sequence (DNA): TGTGCCATCACCCAGGGGGCCCGTGAAGAGACCCAGTACTTC.

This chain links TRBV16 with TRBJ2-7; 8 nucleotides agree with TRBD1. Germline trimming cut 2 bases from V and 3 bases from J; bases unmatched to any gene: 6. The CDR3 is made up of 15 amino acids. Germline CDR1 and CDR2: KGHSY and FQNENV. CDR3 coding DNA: TGTGCCAGCAGCCAACTGAGACAGGGGAACTACGAGCAGTACTTC. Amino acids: CASSQLRQGNYEQYF.

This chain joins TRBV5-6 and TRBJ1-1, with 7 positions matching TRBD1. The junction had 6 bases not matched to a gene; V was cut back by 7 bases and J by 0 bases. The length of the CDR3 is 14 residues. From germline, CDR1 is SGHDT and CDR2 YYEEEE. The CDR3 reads CASLSGQLNTEAFF. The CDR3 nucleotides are TGTGCCAGCTTGTCGGGACAGTTGAACACTGAAGCTTTCTTT.

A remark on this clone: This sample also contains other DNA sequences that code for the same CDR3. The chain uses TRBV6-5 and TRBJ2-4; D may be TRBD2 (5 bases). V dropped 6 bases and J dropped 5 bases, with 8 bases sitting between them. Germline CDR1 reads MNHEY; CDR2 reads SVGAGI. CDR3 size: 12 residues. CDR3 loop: CASSPGENIQYF. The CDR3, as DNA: TGTGCCAGCAGCCCCGGGGAAAACATTCAGTACTTC.

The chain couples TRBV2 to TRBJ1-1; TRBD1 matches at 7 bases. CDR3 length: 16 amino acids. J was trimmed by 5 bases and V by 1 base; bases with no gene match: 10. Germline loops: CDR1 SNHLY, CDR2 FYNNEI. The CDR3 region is CASSEGGTVEGTEAFF. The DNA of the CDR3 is TGTGCCAGCAGTGAAGGTGGGACAGTGGAAGGGACTGAAGCTTTCTTT.

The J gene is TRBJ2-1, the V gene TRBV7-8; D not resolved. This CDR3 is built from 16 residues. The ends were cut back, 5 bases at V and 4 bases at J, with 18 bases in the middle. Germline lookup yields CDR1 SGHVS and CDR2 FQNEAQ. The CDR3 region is CASSPMGVSGYNEQFF. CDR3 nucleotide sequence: TGTGCCAGCAGCCCAATGGGTGTTTCCGGGTACAATGAGCAGTTCTTC.